The TCR beta chain described here comes from a study of T cells in Graves' hyperthyroidism and ophthalmopathy. Between the trimmed V and J ends, which lost 3 bases and 0 bases, there was a span of 12 bases. Germline lookup yields CDR1 SGHVS and CDR2 FQNEAQ. The CDR3 is 15 amino acids. The table lists this clonotype with many counts. TCR beta CDR3 sequences were amplified from RNA transcripts. TCR CDR3 regions were first amplified by RT-PCR with HTBI primers. One entry per CDR3 protein results from TCRdb running MiXCR on the multiplex PCR reads. The sample includes 490,000 or so distinct CDR3 sequences, approximately 20% seen only once; the top ten take roughly 44%.

This rearrangement joins TRBV7-8 to TRBJ2-7; D might be TRBD2 (6 bases). This TCR was recovered from a man aged 40-49 years with Graves' ophthalmopathy. The sequencing sample was made of blood. The CDR3 DNA follows: TGTGCCAGCAGCTTGGGACTGCCCCCCTCCTACGAGCAGTACTTC. Translated, it gives CASSLGLPPSYEQYF.